The T cell receptor (beta chain) under discussion was sequenced for a study of blood T cell repertoires in COVID-19. Study context: COVID-19 samples, acute and convalescent, were from the United States, Italy and Spain. The cDNA or gDNA used as material had been derived from T cells, B-cell-depleted T cells, or PBMCs.

How the authors handled the data: Estimation of nucleated cell counts was performed using reference gene primer amplification. Profiling relied on immunoSEQ multiplex PCR, and the TCRdb table lists in-frame clones only, not all of them. V, J and clone size reflect that table, while D and trimming were determined from the DNA. The sample lists tens of thousands of clones; around 80% were seen once. Only one count was recorded for this clone. There are 15 residues in the CDR3. Germline CDR1 is SEHNR and CDR2 is FQNEAQ (reference sequence). V trimming: 5 bases; J trimming: 4 bases; junction bases outside the gene matches: 5.

Sequences were obtained from peripheral blood. This chain uses TRBV7-9 with TRBJ2-1; TRBD2 matches at 10 bases. The sequence derives from a man in his 70s with acute or convalescent COVID-19. The CDR3 reads CASSPRTSGYNEQFF. CDR3 DNA sequence: TGTGCCAGCAGCCCACGGACTAGCGGATACAATGAGCAGTTCTTC.